This T cell receptor beta chain was recorded in a study of T cell changes during pregnancy in multiple sclerosis. Libraries were prepared by immunoSEQ multiplex PCR; TCRdb keeps only in-frame clonotypes and omits some of them. The sample records some 31,000 clones, roughly 92% being singletons. Sequencing used CD8+ T cells from peripheral blood mononuclear cells, obtained before pregnancy. The clonotype originates from a female donor with multiple sclerosis, enrolled in a pregnancy study.

CDR3 nucleotides: TGTGCCACCGGGGGAACAGGGTGGGACCAAGAGACCCAGTACTTC. This sequence encodes CATGGTGWDQETQYF. The chain has TRBV15 and TRBJ2-5; TRBD1 is a possible D gene (6 bases). Looked up from germline, CDR1 is LNHNV and CDR2 is YYDKDF (reference sequence). The V end lost 8 bases, the J end lost 0 bases, and 16 bases lay between the germline ends. The CDR3 contains 15 residues. Using reference TRBV15 and TRBJ2-5 for the parts outside the CDR3, the full variable domain is DAMVIQNPRYQVTQFGKPVTLSCSQTLNHNVMYWYQQKSSQAPKLLFHYYDKDFNNEADTPDNFQSRRPNTSFCFLDIRSPGLGDTAMYLCATGGTGWDQETQYFGPGTRLLVL.